The 18 T cell receptor beta chains listed next were all sequenced from one sample in a study of blood T cell repertoires in COVID-19 (dated by TCRdb to the early 2020s). Receptor amplification or capture employed the immunoSEQ multiplex PCR assay. The table was pulled from immuneACCESS by TCRdb, which kept in-frame rearrangements only. Such tables lose some clones; where checked, under half of the loss comes from unresolved V genes, and the rest has no known cause. The sample table holds around 50,000 clones, of which over 65% were seen once. The ten biggest clones cover roughly 5% of the sample. Material for sequencing was peripheral blood. The receptors originated from a human donor in a cohort sampled during active COVID-19.

This chain joins TRBV6-5 and TRBJ2-5; TRBD2 matches 7 bases. The CDR3 contains 11 residues. With V trimmed by 8 bases and J by 5 bases, 2 bases remained unmatched. CDR1 MNHEY and CDR2 SVGAGI come from the germline V gene. Here the CDR3 reads CASVSGETQYF. The CDR3 DNA reads TGTGCCAGCGTTAGCGGGGAGACCCAGTACTTC.

This clone was detected a few times. The chain combines TRBV5-1 with TRBJ2-7, with D hard to call. V dropped 4 bases and J dropped 4 bases, with 9 bases sitting between them. The germline V gene has CDR1 SGHRS and CDR2 YFSETQ. This CDR3 contains 12 residues. CDR3 in DNA: TGCGCCAGCAGCCCGAACTTTTACGAGCAGTACTTC. Translation gives CASSPNFYEQYF.

V and J are TRBV6-2 or TRBV6-3 and TRBJ2-7; possibly TRBD1 for D (7 bases). From germline, CDR1 is MNHEY and CDR2 SVGEGT. CDR3 length equals 15 residues. V was clipped by 0 bases and J by 1 base, with 10 bases between them. CDR3 loop: CASSYSGGQSYEQYF. CDR3 in DNA: TGTGCCAGCAGTTACTCGGGGGGACAGTCCTACGAGCAGTACTTC.

V usage is TRBV11-1 and J usage is TRBJ2-5; D possibly corresponds to TRBD1 (5 bases). This CDR3 is 13 amino acids long. V shed 1 base and J shed 2 bases, with 5 bases lying between them. CDR1 is SGHAT, CDR2 FQDESV, per germline (reference sequence). CDR3 sequence (DNA): TGTGCCAGCAGCTTAGGACAGCAAGAGACCCAGTACTTC. It encodes CASSLGQQETQYF.

The chain uses TRBV30 and TRBJ2-1; D is uncertain. The V and J ends lost 2 bases and 7 bases respectively, with 6 bases between them. The CDR3 is 11 residues long. Germline-derived CDR1 and CDR2 are GTSNPN and SVGIG (reference sequence). The CDR3 region has the DNA TGTGCCTGGAGTCCTCTAAATGAGCAGTTCTTC. Amino acid sequence: CAWSPLNEQFF.

The CDR3 DNA reads as TGTGCCAGTAGTCGAACAGGGATCCAATCCCACACTGAAGCTTTCTTT. This gives the protein CASSRTGIQSHTEAFF. The J gene is TRBJ1-1, the V gene TRBV19; possible D gene TRBD1, 6 bases. V dropped 5 bases and J dropped 3 bases, with 19 bases sitting between them. The germline V gene encodes CDR1 LNHDA and CDR2 SQIVND (reference sequence). This CDR3 is built from 16 residues.

V usage is TRBV24-1 and J usage is TRBJ2-1, with 8 bases aligning to TRBD1. The CDR3 extends over 17 amino acids. V was clipped by 5 bases and J by 8 bases; unmatched bases: 16. Germline lookup yields CDR1 KGHDR and CDR2 SFDVKD. CDR3 bases: TGTGCCACCAGTGGTCCCACGGACAGGGTGGGTCGGTATGAGCAGTTCTTC. As protein: CATSGPTDRVGRYEQFF.

This clone turned up a few times. This chain links TRBV27 with TRBJ1-5; 8 bases match TRBD1. The germline V gene encodes CDR1 MNHEY and CDR2 SMNVEV (reference sequence). The V and J ends lost 4 bases and 6 bases, in that order; junction bases with no gene match: 17. This CDR3 has 18 residues. CDR3 nucleotide sequence: TGTGCCAGCAGTTCGCTCTACACAGGGGGGGAAAGAAGTCAGCCCCAGCATTTT. Protein: CASSSLYTGGERSQPQHF.

This clone was counted between two and nine times. The chain links TRBV2 to TRBJ2-4; D perhaps matches TRBD1 (5 bases). Trimming removed 6 bases at V and 1 base at J, with 16 bases between. CDR3 length equals 16 residues. Per germline, CDR1 SNHLY and CDR2 FYNNEI. The CDR3 DNA follows: TGTGCCAGCAGCCAAAGGGTGGGGCTGGCCAAAAACATTCAGTACTTC. This translates into CASSQRVGLAKNIQYF.

This clone was found once. CDR3 DNA sequence: TGTGCCAGCAGTGAGGAGGGAAACTATGGCTACACCTTC. Amino acid sequence: CASSEEGNYGYTF. The chain carries TRBV6-4 and TRBJ1-2; D is ambiguous. The V end was cut by 3 bases, the J end by 2 bases, with 7 bases between. Per germline, CDR1 MRHNA and CDR2 SNTAGT. CDR3 length: 13 residues.

The J gene is TRBJ2-4, the V gene TRBV21-1; the DNA was not compared with TRBD2, the D call given in the table. TRBV21-1 is listed as a pseudogene. This CDR3 contains 17 residues. CDR3 coding DNA: TGTGCCAGCCGACCTCCGGGACTAGCGGGCGCAAAAAACATTCAGTACTTC. Translated, it gives CASRPPGLAGAKNIQYF.

The CDR3, as DNA: TGTGCCAGCAGTCCTCCCTTTTCCCCAGATACGCAGTATTTT. It codes for CASSPPFSPDTQYF. This chain uses TRBV27 with TRBJ2-3; no clear D gene. CDR1 and CDR2 (germline): MNHEY, SMNVEV (reference sequence). This CDR3 contains 14 residues. V lost 5 bases and J 4 bases, leaving 13 bases between the germline ends.

The V call is TRBV4-1, the J call TRBJ1-1, with D hard to call. Between the trimmed V and J ends, which lost 1 base and 7 bases, there was a span of 10 bases. Germline lookup yields CDR1 MGHRA and CDR2 YSYEKL. This CDR3 is 13 amino acids long. CDR3 DNA sequence: TGCGCCAGCAGCCAAGTGGGAGGTGATGAAGCTTTCTTT. Residues: CASSQVGGDEAFF.

The chain joins TRBV6-5 to TRBJ2-7; D perhaps matches TRBD1 (7 bases). CDR1 is MNHEY and CDR2 is SVGAGI in the germline V gene. V was trimmed by 4 bases and J by 5 bases, leaving 18 bases between them. The CDR3 is made up of 15 amino acids. The CDR3 protein is CASSFATGRRHEQYF. The DNA of the CDR3 is TGTGCCAGCAGTTTCGCGACAGGGAGGCGTCACGAGCAGTACTTC.

This clone was observed a handful of times. The chain recombines TRBV29-1 with TRBJ1-2; perhaps TRBD1 as D (6 bases). The CDR3 is made up of 12 amino acids. The V end lost 2 bases, the J end lost 8 bases, and 12 bases lay between the germline ends. CDR1 is SQVTM and CDR2 is ANQGSEA in the germline V gene. CDR3 in DNA: TGCAGCGTTGAAACAACAGGGTGGGGCTACACCTTC. Amino acids: CSVETTGWGYTF. The complete variable domain, with remaining parts taken from reference TRBV29-1 and TRBJ1-2, reads SAVISQKPSRDICQRGTSLTIQCQVDSQVTMMFWYRQQPGQSLTLIATANQGSEATYESGFVIDKFPISRPNLTFSTLTVSNMSPEDSSIYLCSVETTGWGYTFGSGTRLTVV.

This chain connects TRBV6-5 to TRBJ1-1; possibly TRBD1 for D (6 bases). This CDR3 contains 12 residues. Germline V CDR1 and CDR2: MNHEY, SVGAGI. V lost 6 bases, J lost 11 bases, and 16 bases lay in between. The CDR3 reads CASRLQGKKAFF. The DNA of the CDR3 is TGTGCCAGCAGATTACAGGGTAAAAAGGCTTTCTTT.

The J gene is TRBJ2-1, the V gene TRBV11-2; the match to TRBD1 covers 8 bases. After removal of 3 bases from V and 3 bases from J, the junction contained 1 base not matched to a gene. The CDR3 runs to 14 residues. Germline V gene sequence: CDR1 SGHAT, CDR2 FQNNGV. The CDR3 protein is CASSFDRGYNEQFF. The CDR3 DNA follows: TGTGCCAGCAGCTTTGACAGGGGCTACAATGAGCAGTTCTTC.

The chain has TRBV5-1 and TRBJ2-6; D unclear. V lost 0 bases, J lost 0 bases, and 7 bases lay in between. CDR1 SGHRS and CDR2 YFSETQ come from the germline V gene. The CDR3 runs to 16 residues. CDR3 nucleotides: TGCGCCAGCAGCTTGGAGTGGCCCTCTGGGGCCAACGTCCTGACTTTC. Translation gives CASSLEWPSGANVLTF. The variable domain in full, completed from reference TRBV5-1 and TRBJ2-6, reads KAGVTQTPRYLIKTRGQQVTLSCSPISGHRSVSWYQQTPGQGLQFLFEYFSETQRNKGNFPGRFSGRQFSNSRSEMNVSTLELGDSALYLCASSLEWPSGANVLTFGAGSRLTVL.